This is a list of T cell receptor beta chains from one sample in a study of blood T cell repertoires in COVID-19. The data were produced by immunoSEQ multiplex PCR, yet TCRdb's version contains in-frame clones alone and is incomplete. This sample carries approximately 200,000 clones, 70% to 90% of them seen once, and the ten largest clones take around 0.97%. The specimen sequenced was peripheral blood. These receptors were collected from a man aged 40-49 years with acute or convalescent COVID-19. Both conserved end residues are part of each CDR3. A D gene is named only where the DNA matches it firmly. Only part of the rows carry a size: once, few, many, or a class if the clone is expanded.

>15|TRBV7-3|.|TRBJ1-2|.
CASSLTATSNYGYTF
TGTGCCAGCAGCTTAACTGCCACTTCTAACTATGGCTACACCTTC
>15|TRBV5-1|TRBD2|TRBJ2-1|.
CASSLQRGGGYEQFF
TGCGCCAGCAGCCTCCAGCGGGGTGGAGGTTATGAGCAGTTCTTC
>15|TRBV7-2|.|TRBJ2-7|.
CASSLSRPSSYEQYF
TGTGCCAGCAGCTTGAGCCGCCCCTCTAGTTACGAGCAGTACTTC
>16|TRBV7-5|.|TRBJ2-5|.
CARSHRTGVHKETQYF
TGTGCCAGAAGCCATCGGACAGGGGTGCATAAAGAGACCCAGTACTTC
>13|TRBV19|.|TRBJ1-5|.
CASSKPGEQPQHF
TGTGCCAGTAGTAAACCTGGGGAGCAGCCCCAGCATTTT
>16|TRBV18|TRBD1|TRBJ2-5|.
CASSPPRTGAQETQYF
TGTGCCAGCTCACCACCTCGGACAGGCGCTCAAGAGACCCAGTACTTC
>15|TRBV11-2|TRBD1|TRBJ1-6|few
CASSSDRAWTSPLHF
TGTGCCAGCAGCTCGGACAGGGCATGGACCTCACCCCTCCACTTT
>16|TRBV11-1|TRBD1|TRBJ1-6|.
CASSVDRGAYNSPLHF
TGTGCCAGCAGCGTCGACAGGGGGGCCTATAATTCACCCCTCCACTTT
>15|TRBV3-1/TRBV3-2|TRBD1|TRBJ1-1|few
CASSPDDRVGGEAFF
TGTGCCAGCAGCCCAGACGACAGGGTTGGGGGTGAAGCTTTCTTT
>13|TRBV6-6|.|TRBJ1-1|.
CASRDWPNTEAFF
TGTGCCAGCAGAGACTGGCCCAACACTGAAGCTTTCTTT
>17|TRBV5-4|.|TRBJ1-6|.
CASTFGPGSSYNSPLHF
.
>16|TRBV7-2|TRBD1|TRBJ2-1|.
CASSPAGQVSYNEQFF
TGTGCCAGCAGCCCCGCGGGACAGGTCTCCTACAATGAGCAGTTCTTC
>15|TRBV27|.|TRBJ2-2|many
CASRSRTVYTGELFF
TGTGCCAGCAGATCACGGACAGTCTACACCGGGGAGCTGTTTTTT
>14|TRBV2|.|TRBJ1-1|.
CASSAPTGGEGAFF
TGTGCCAGCAGTGCCCCCACGGGGGGGGAGGGAGCTTTCTTT
>13|TRBV10-3|.|TRBJ1-2|.
CAIMPRPNYGYTF
TGTGCCATCATGCCCAGGCCCAACTATGGCTACACCTTC
>19|TRBV5-1|TRBD2|TRBJ2-3|.
CASSSKTSGGDRNTDTQYF
TGCGCCAGCAGCTCAAAGACTAGCGGGGGGGACAGGAACACAGATACGCAGTATTTT